Listed below are T cell receptor beta chains from one sample, sequenced in a study of cytomegalovirus exposure and HLA in healthy donors. Clones were read by immunoSEQ multiplex PCR, and TCRdb kept only the in-frame ones, dropping some. Among 200,000 or so clones listed, over 65% were seen once. Sequencing input: PBMCs. All receptors derive from a boy younger than 10 in good health and CMV-seronegative. Both conserved end residues are part of each CDR3. Fields, in order: V gene, clone size, D gene, J gene, CDR3 protein, CDR3 DNA. D genes are given only for firm matches. Clone size is not always given. Where it is, it says once, few, many or a class for expanded clones.

>TRBV7-2|once|-|TRBJ1-5
CASSLSQGNQPQHF
TGTGCCAGCAGCTTAAGCCAGGGAAATCAGCCCCAGCATTTT
>TRBV2|-|-|TRBJ1-6
CASGQPYNSPLHF
TGTGCCAGCGGGCAGCCTTATAATTCACCCCTCCACTTT
>TRBV19|-|-|TRBJ2-5
CASNTEETQYF
TGTGCCAGTAACACAGAAGAGACCCAGTACTTC
>TRBV9|few|TRBD2|TRBJ2-7
CASSVGTSNEQYF
TGTGCCAGCAGCGTAGGGACTAGTAACGAGCAGTACTTC
>TRBV5-1|-|-|TRBJ2-1
CASSVLTSPSTNEQFF
TGCGCCAGCAGCGTACTGACTAGTCCCTCAACCAATGAGCAGTTCTTC
>TRBV9|-|TRBD2|TRBJ2-7
CASSVRSRGEDEQYF
TGTGCCAGCAGCGTACGGTCCCGGGGGGAGGACGAGCAGTACTTC
>TRBV11-3|-|-|TRBJ2-7
CASSPAAGINEQYF
TGTGCCAGCAGCCCGGCGGCAGGGATCAACGAGCAGTACTTC
>TRBV7-2|-|-|TRBJ2-3
CASSARQALTDTQYF
TGTGCCAGCAGCGCAAGACAGGCCCTAACAGATACGCAGTATTTT
>TRBV5-6|-|TRBD1|TRBJ2-7
CASSRIIDRDGAYEQYF
TGTGCCAGCAGCAGGATTATTGACAGGGACGGGGCCTACGAGCAGTACTTC
>TRBV7-6|few|TRBD1|TRBJ2-3
CASSLTKPGQRILNSTDTQYF
TGTGCCAGCAGCCTAACCAAACCGGGACAGCGAATACTCAATAGCACAGATACGCAGTATTTT
>TRBV6-1|-|-|TRBJ2-1
CASSDFGLPGPDNEQFF
TGTGCCAGCAGTGATTTCGGACTACCAGGTCCTGACAATGAGCAGTTCTTC
>TRBV7-2|-|-|TRBJ2-7
CASSPTGGGRTYEQYF
TGTGCCAGCAGCCCCACAGGAGGGGGCAGAACCTACGAGCAGTACTTC
>TRBV10-3|few|-|TRBJ2-1
CAIKALAYNEQFF
TGTGCCATCAAAGCACTAGCTTACAATGAGCAGTTCTTC
>TRBV5-1|-|-|TRBJ2-7
CVSSLTGASYEQYF
TGCGTCAGCAGCTTAACAGGTGCCTCCTACGAGCAGTACTTC
>TRBV7-9|-|-|TRBJ1-6
CASSSVGQNSPLHF
TGTGCCAGCAGTTCCGTTGGCCAAAATTCACCCCTCCACTTT
>TRBV4-2|-|-|TRBJ2-7
CASSLGALSGYEQYF
TGTGCCAGCAGCCTGGGGGCCCTCTCGGGCTACGAGCAGTACTTC
>TRBV14|-|TRBD1|TRBJ1-2
CASSRTGTGYGYTF
TGTGCCAGCAGCCGGACAGGGACCGGCTATGGCTACACCTTC
>TRBV29-1|-|-|TRBJ2-7
CSVVTGSEQYF
TGCAGCGTTGTTACGGGGTCCGAGCAGTACTTC
>TRBV13|-|TRBD2|TRBJ2-2
CASSWDYPTGELFF
TGTGCCAGCAGCTGGGACTACCCTACCGGGGAGCTGTTTTTT
>TRBV4-2|-|-|TRBJ1-2
CASSQEPGPDYTF
TGTGCCAGCAGCCAAGAACCAGGCCCAGACTACACCTTC
>TRBV19|-|TRBD1|TRBJ2-5
CASSALPGTGKETQYF
TGTGCCAGTAGTGCTCTCCCCGGGACAGGGAAAGAGACCCAGTACTTC
>TRBV10-3|-|-|TRBJ2-3
CAISDSVGSTDTQYF
TGTGCCATCAGTGATAGCGTGGGAAGCACAGATACGCAGTATTTT
>TRBV9|-|-|TRBJ1-2
CASSSPGYGYTF
TGTGCCAGCAGCTCCCCAGGGTATGGCTACACCTTC
>TRBV6-6|-|TRBD2|TRBJ2-7
CASSQTSGGTYEQYF
TGTGCCAGCAGTCAGACTAGCGGGGGGACCTACGAGCAGTACTTC
>TRBV9|-|-|TRBJ1-4
CASSVLAGLSEKLFF
TGTGCCAGCAGCGTTTTGGCAGGCCTTTCAGAAAAACTGTTTTTT
>TRBV27|-|TRBD1|TRBJ1-2
CASSSIGTGGRNGYTF
TGTGCCAGCAGCTCCATCGGGACAGGGGGCCGAAATGGCTACACCTTC
>TRBV2|-|-|TRBJ2-1
CASSDRDPREFF
TGTGCCAGCAGTGATCGGGACCCGCGGGAATTCTTC
>TRBV4-2|few|TRBD2|TRBJ2-1
CASSQVAGAGYNEQFF
TGTGCCAGCAGCCAAGTAGCGGGGGCAGGCTACAATGAGCAGTTCTTC
>TRBV5-4|-|-|TRBJ1-2
CASSPTLTNYGYTF
TGTGCCAGCAGCCCAACACTAACTAACTATGGCTACACCTTC
>TRBV9|-|-|TRBJ2-7
CASSVSGGTSYEQYF
TGTGCCAGCAGTGTCTCGGGGGGCACGTCCTACGAGCAGTACTTC
>TRBV5-4|once|-|TRBJ2-1
CASSLAKTGSTYNEQFF
TGTGCCAGCAGCTTGGCCAAAACAGGTTCCACCTACAATGAGCAGTTCTTC
>TRBV10-3|-|TRBD1|TRBJ1-2
CAIRGQGVYGYTF
TGTGCCATCAGAGGACAGGGCGTGTATGGCTACACCTTC
>TRBV9|-|-|TRBJ2-1
CASSVAGDAYNEQFF
TGTGCCAGCAGCGTAGCGGGGGACGCCTACAATGAGCAGTTCTTC
>TRBV7-8|-|TRBD1|TRBJ1-6
CASSIGLQGGSYNSPLHF
TGTGCCAGCAGCATTGGGCTACAGGGGGGCTCCTATAATTCACCCCTCCACTTT
>TRBV4-3|few|TRBD1|TRBJ2-7
CASSQERIGQGAYEQYF
TGCGCCAGCAGCCAAGAGAGGATCGGACAGGGCGCCTACGAGCAGTACTTC
>TRBV6-5|-|-|TRBJ1-3
CASSLARGSGNTIYF
TGTGCCAGCAGTTTGGCCAGGGGCTCTGGAAACACCATATATTTT
>TRBV5-1|once|-|TRBJ2-5
CASSPRAANQEAQYF
TGCGCCAGCAGCCCGCGGGCAGCAAATCAAGAGGCCCAGTACTTC
>TRBV20-1|-|-|TRBJ2-1
CSSLARNEQFF
TGCAGCTCCTTGGCCCGAAATGAGCAGTTCTTC
>TRBV27|-|-|TRBJ1-2
CASRPPDYYGYTF
TGTGCCAGCAGGCCACCCGACTACTATGGCTACACCTTC